These 18 T cell receptor beta chains came from one sample sequenced in a study of T-cell memory formation after mild COVID-19. Using its own MiXCR run on the 5' RACE reads, TCRdb lists one record per CDR3 protein. The profile shows 150,000 to 200,000 distinct CDR3 sequences, about 21% of them singletons. Material for sequencing was PBMCs or a T cell subset sorted from them (not recorded which). The receptors were sampled from an adult woman who had mild COVID-19 (a few samples of this study predate the infection). Cell type and time point are not known.

CDR3 residues: CASSFPQWAVNTGELFF. CDR3 nucleotide sequence: TGTGCCAGCAGCTTCCCCCAATGGGCAGTTAACACCGGGGAGCTGTTTTTT. V is TRBV7-9 and J is TRBJ2-2; D is unclear. Between the trimmed V and J ends, which lost 3 bases and 2 bases, there was a span of 16 bases. The CDR3 spans 17 residues. Germline-derived CDR1 and CDR2 are SEHNR and FQNEAQ (reference sequence).

This clonotype showed up just a few times. The genes are TRBV3-1 and TRBJ2-7; D is ambiguous. V was cut by 4 bases and J by 7 bases, with 11 bases left in between. The germline V gene encodes CDR1 LGHDT and CDR2 YNNKEL (reference sequence). The CDR3 contains 12 residues. The CDR3 coding sequence is TGTGCCAGCAGCCGCGATTGGGGAGAGCAGTACTTC. Amino acids: CASSRDWGEQYF.

This clonotype appeared a few times. The gene calls are TRBV25-1 and TRBJ1-1; 8 nucleotides align to TRBD1. Per germline, CDR1 MGHDK and CDR2 SYGVNS. The CDR3 runs 14 residues. V was clipped by 2 bases and J by 8 bases; unmatched bases: 7. Here the CDR3 DNA reads TGTGCCAGCAGTGAAATAACAGGGGGTACAGAAGCTTTCTTT. This encodes CASSEITGGTEAFF.

The chain is built from TRBV9 and TRBJ2-7; 7 nucleotides align to TRBD1. Germline loops: CDR1 SGDLS, CDR2 YYNGEE. The CDR3 runs 14 residues. Unmatched junction bases numbered 3, after V lost 0 bases and J lost 3 bases. For the CDR3, the DNA is TGTGCCAGCAGCGTAGATAACAGGGGCTACGAGCAGTACTTC. It specifies CASSVDNRGYEQYF.

This clonotype was detected only a few times. The chain has TRBV5-6 and TRBJ1-1; 7 bases align to TRBD1. Germline-derived CDR1 and CDR2 are SGHDT and YYEEEE. V lost 0 bases and J lost 8; bases outside the gene matches: 10. This CDR3 comprises 15 residues. CDR3 DNA: TGTGCCAGCAGCTTGGTTTTGGCGGGGACAGCCGAAGCTTTCTTT. Translation: CASSLVLAGTAEAFF.

The rearrangement joins TRBV4-3 to TRBJ2-7, with TRBD2 matching 8 bases. The CDR3 has 17 residues. Germline CDR1 LGHNA, CDR2 YSLEER. V lost 1 base and J lost 0; bases outside the gene matches: 8. The chain's CDR3 is CASSQGLAGGFSYEQYF. CDR3 in DNA: TGCGCCAGCAGCCAAGGTCTGGCGGGAGGCTTCTCCTACGAGCAGTACTTC.

The genes are TRBV29-1 and TRBJ2-1; TRBD2 might be the D (6 bases). Trimming took 4 bases from V and 3 from J, leaving 10 bases between them. CDR3 length equals 13 residues. Looked up from germline, CDR1 is SQVTM and CDR2 is ANQGSEA. In nucleotides, the CDR3 is TGCAGCGTTGCCGGAGCGGGCTACAATGAGCAGTTCTTC. Translating gives CSVAGAGYNEQFF.

CDR3 bases: TGTGCCAGCAGCGGCGGCCGGGACGGCAATCAGCCCCAGCATTTT. It yields the protein CASSGGRDGNQPQHF. This sequence joins TRBV7-8 and TRBJ1-5, with a possible D match to TRBD1 (5 bases). Germline V gene data show CDR1 as SGHVS and CDR2 as FQNEAQ. V was cut by 5 bases and J by 2 bases, with 13 bases left in between. CDR3 length: 15 residues.

The chain uses TRBV29-1 and TRBJ2-7, with D perhaps TRBD1 or TRBD2 (5 bases each). The CDR3 has 14 amino acids. In germline, CDR1 is SQVTM, CDR2 ANQGSEA. Trimming pared 3 bases from V and 2 bases from J, leaving 14 bases between. The CDR3 region has the DNA TGCAGCGTTGAGAGAGGGACGAGGCCCTACGAGCAGTACTTC. It specifies CSVERGTRPYEQYF.

This clonotype appeared a few times. The CDR3 nucleotides are TGTGCCAGCAGTCTAACCGGGACAGCAGGTGGCTACACCTTC. Its protein is CASSLTGTAGGYTF. The V call is TRBV12-3 or TRBV12-4, the J call TRBJ1-2, with 7 nucleotides matching TRBD1. The CDR3 sequence is 14 residues long. V shed 5 bases and J 7 bases; nucleotides not matched to a gene: 10.

This clonotype showed up just a few times. This rearrangement joins TRBV5-1 to TRBJ1-5, with D possibly matching TRBD1 (5 bases). Trimming took off 0 bases at V and 11 bases at J, with 12 bases between the two ends. CDR1 SGHRS and CDR2 YFSETQ come from the germline V gene. This CDR3 is 13 amino acids long. The CDR3 nucleotides are TGCGCCAGCAGCTTGGATTGGGGGGAGACCCAGCATTTT. Amino acid sequence: CASSLDWGETQHF.

The rearrangement links TRBV29-1 to TRBJ1-1; 7 bases are shared with TRBD1. The CDR3 covers 11 residues. The ends lost 8 bases at V and 5 bases at J; junction bases unmatched: 5. Germline lookup yields CDR1 SQVTM and CDR2 ANQGSEA. CDR3 nucleotides: TGCAGCTCCCCAGGGGGAACTGAAGCTTTCTTT. Its protein is CSSPGGTEAFF.

This clonotype was seen more than once but under ten times. V is TRBV7-9 and J is TRBJ2-5; D possibly corresponds to TRBD1 (6 bases). Trimming took off 7 bases at V and 5 bases at J, with 20 bases between the two ends. CDR1 and CDR2 from the germline V gene are SEHNR and FQNEAQ (reference sequence). The CDR3 totals 15 residues. CDR3 amino acids: CASTSGETIRETQYF. DNA of the CDR3: TGTGCCAGCACCTCAGGGGAGACAATCAGGGAGACCCAGTACTTC.

This clonotype was seen a handful of times. The chain joins TRBV6-5 to TRBJ1-3, with D maybe TRBD1 (6 bases). Germline CDR1 and CDR2: MNHEY and SVGAGI. The CDR3 covers 15 residues. Trimming took off 6 bases at V and 4 bases at J, with 16 bases between the two ends. CDR3 DNA: TGTGCCAGCAGGTTCTCCACAGGGTCAGGAAACACCATATATTTT. This codes for CASRFSTGSGNTIYF.

This rearrangement joins TRBV7-8 to TRBJ2-1, with 10 positions matching TRBD2. Germline V gene lookup returns CDR1 SGHVS and CDR2 FQNEAQ. This CDR3 comprises 16 residues. V lost 4 bases and J lost 9; bases outside the gene matches: 12. CDR3 amino acids: CASSSLKSGGAGEQFF. CDR3 coding DNA: TGTGCCAGCAGCTCCTTGAAAAGCGGGGGGGCCGGTGAGCAGTTCTTC.

The gene calls are TRBV4-1 and TRBJ1-3; the D is unclear. The CDR3 totals 15 residues. The germline gives CDR1 MGHRA, CDR2 YSYEKL. The V end lost 0 bases, the J end lost 0 bases, and 6 bases lay between the germline ends. For the CDR3, the DNA is TGCGCCAGCAGCCAAGAAGAATACTCTGGAAACACCATATATTTT. Protein sequence: CASSQEEYSGNTIYF.

The chain is built from TRBV10-3 and TRBJ1-2, with no clear D. The CDR3 sequence is 13 residues long. Between the trimmed V and J ends, which lost 2 bases and 4 bases, there was a span of 8 bases. Per germline, CDR1 ENHRY and CDR2 SYGVKD. CDR3 in DNA: TGTGCCATCAGTGAGGCAGGAACCTATGGCTACACCTTC. Encoded protein: CAISEAGTYGYTF.

The chain recombines TRBV12-3 or TRBV12-4 with TRBJ1-2, with D perhaps matching TRBD1 (5 bases). Between the trimmed V and J ends, which lost 6 bases and 8 bases, there was a span of 16 bases. CDR3 length: 13 residues. CDR3 DNA sequence: TGTGCCAGCAGCCCCGGGGGGATAAGCGGCTACACCTTC. It is translated as CASSPGGISGYTF.